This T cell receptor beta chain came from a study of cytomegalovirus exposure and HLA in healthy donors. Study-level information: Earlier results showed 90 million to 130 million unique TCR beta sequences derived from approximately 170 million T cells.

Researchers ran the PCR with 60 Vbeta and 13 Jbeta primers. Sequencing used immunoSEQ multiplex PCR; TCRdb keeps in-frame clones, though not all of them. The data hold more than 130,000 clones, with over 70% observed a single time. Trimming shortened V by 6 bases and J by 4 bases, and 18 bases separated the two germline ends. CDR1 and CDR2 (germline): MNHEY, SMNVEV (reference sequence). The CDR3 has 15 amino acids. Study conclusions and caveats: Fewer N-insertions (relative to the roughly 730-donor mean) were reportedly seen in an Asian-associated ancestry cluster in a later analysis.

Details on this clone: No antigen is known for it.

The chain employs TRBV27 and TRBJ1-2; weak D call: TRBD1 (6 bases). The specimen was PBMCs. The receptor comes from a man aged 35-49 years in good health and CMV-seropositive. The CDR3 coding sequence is TGTGCCAGCAGCCCAGGGGCCCTTCCCCTCTATGGCTACACCTTC. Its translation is CASSPGALPLYGYTF.